This T cell receptor (beta chain) was obtained from a study of OX40 agonist ivuxolimab in advanced cancers. Study information: The diagnoses of dose-escalation patients were hepatocellular carcinoma, melanoma, renal cell or head and neck cancer. The study, taken as a whole, reports: Low normalized T-cell clonal expansion also characterized some of the nonresponders.

Baseline, cycle 4 day 1, and cycle 7 day 1 were the blood sampling points. Assay used: immunoSEQ multiplex PCR; TCRdb lists only in-frame clones, some missing. The data hold some 94,000 clones, with roughly nine tenths observed a single time. As regards this clone: What it recognizes is unknown.

The input for sequencing was CD4+ or CD8+ T cells sorted from blood, taken in a trial of the OX40 agonist ivuxolimab. The receptor was derived from an adult with an advanced solid tumor such as melanoma, head and neck, liver or kidney cancer.

CDR3 coding DNA: TGTGCCAGCAGTCCAAACCCTCTCAGGGCGATTAAAGAAAAACTGTTTTTT. It specifies CASSPNPLRAIKEKLFF. V is TRBV27 and J is TRBJ1-4; a possible D gene is TRBD1 (5 bases). Deletions cut 5 bases from V and 8 bases from J, with 24 bases between. Per germline, CDR1 MNHEY and CDR2 SMNVEV (reference sequence). This CDR3 contains 17 residues.